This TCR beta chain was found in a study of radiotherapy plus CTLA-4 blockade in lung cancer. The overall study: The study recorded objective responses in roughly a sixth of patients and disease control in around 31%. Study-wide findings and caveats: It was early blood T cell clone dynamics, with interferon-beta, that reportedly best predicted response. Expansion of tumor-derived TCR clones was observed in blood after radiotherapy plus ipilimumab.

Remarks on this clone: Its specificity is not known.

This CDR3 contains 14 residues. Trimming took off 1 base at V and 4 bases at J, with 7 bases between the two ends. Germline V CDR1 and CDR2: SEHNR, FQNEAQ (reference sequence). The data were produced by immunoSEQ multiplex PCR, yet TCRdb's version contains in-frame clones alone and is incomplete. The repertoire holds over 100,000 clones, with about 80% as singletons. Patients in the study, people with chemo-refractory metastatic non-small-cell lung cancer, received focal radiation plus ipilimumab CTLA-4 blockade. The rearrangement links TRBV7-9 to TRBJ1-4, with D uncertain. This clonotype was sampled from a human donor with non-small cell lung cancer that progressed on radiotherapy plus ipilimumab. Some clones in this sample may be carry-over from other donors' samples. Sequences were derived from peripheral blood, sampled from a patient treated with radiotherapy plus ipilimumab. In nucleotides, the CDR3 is TGTGCCAGCAGCTTAGGAGTTTTTAATGAAAAACTGTTTTTT. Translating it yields CASSLGVFNEKLFF.